The 8 T cell receptor beta chains below were found in one sample sequenced in a study of OX40 agonist ivuxolimab in advanced cancers. Sequencing was performed with immunoSEQ multiplex PCR; in TCRdb, only in-frame clones are kept and a portion is missing. This sample yields about 75,000 clones, of which about 88% are seen a single time; approximately 8% belongs to the top ten. Sequencing was performed on CD4+ or CD8+ T cells sorted from blood, taken in a trial of the OX40 agonist ivuxolimab. These receptors were taken from an adult with an advanced solid tumor such as melanoma, head and neck, liver or kidney cancer.

The chain combines TRBV5-1 with TRBJ1-1, with 7 positions matching TRBD1. With 5 bases clipped from V and 6 bases from J, the junction kept 13 bases outside the gene matches. Germline V gene data show CDR1 as SGHRS and CDR2 as YFSETQ. The CDR3 consists of 15 residues. CDR3 DNA: TGCGCCAGCAGAGGACAGGAAATATCTAGCGCTGAAGCTTTCTTT. Translation: CASRGQEISSAEAFF.

J is TRBJ2-7 and V is TRBV29-1; TRBD2 matches at 8 bases. The CDR3 is 12 amino acids. CDR1 is SQVTM, CDR2 ANQGSEA, per germline. V shed 6 bases, J shed 1 base, and the junction held 2 bases outside the gene matches. This CDR3 reads CSVVAGSYEQYF. The CDR3 DNA sequence: TGCAGCGTAGTAGCGGGATCCTACGAGCAGTACTTC.

This chain uses TRBV5-6 with TRBJ2-1; 12 nucleotides align to TRBD1. Germline CDR1 SGHDT, CDR2 YYEEEE. The CDR3 totals 15 residues. V gave up 3 bases and J gave up 10 bases; unmatched junction bases: 8. In nucleotides, the CDR3 is TGTGCCAGCAGCTACCGGGACAGGGGGCGCCGGGAGCAGTTCTTC. Translating it yields CASSYRDRGRREQFF.

J is TRBJ2-1 and V is TRBV10-3; TRBD1 aligns across 7 bases. J was trimmed by 7 bases and V by 10 bases; bases with no gene match: 7. The germline V gene encodes CDR1 ENHRY and CDR2 SYGVKD. This CDR3 spans 12 amino acids. Here the CDR3 DNA reads TGTGCCACCGCAGGGGGAAGTAATGAGCAGTTCTTC. It is translated as CATAGGSNEQFF.

The chain uses TRBV5-4 and TRBJ2-1, with TRBD1 matching 9 bases. Germline CDR1 is SGHNT and CDR2 is YYREEE (reference sequence). The CDR3 has 15 residues. V lost 4 bases and J lost 2; bases outside the gene matches: 4. As DNA, the CDR3 is TGTGCCAGCAGCGAGGGACAGGGTACCTACAATGAGCAGTTCTTC. Protein: CASSEGQGTYNEQFF.

V gene TRBV5-1 combines with J gene TRBJ2-2; 9 nucleotides align to TRBD1. This CDR3 has 18 amino acids. The J segment lost 0 bases and the V segment lost 4 bases, leaving 10 bases of the junction unmatched. In germline, CDR1 is SGHRS, CDR2 YFSETQ. The CDR3 bases are TGCGCCAGCAGCCTCCGGGACAGGGAAAGCGCGAACACCGGGGAGCTGTTTTTT. Protein sequence: CASSLRDRESANTGELFF.

The chain links TRBV30 to TRBJ1-6, with no clear D. The CDR3 length is 13 residues. Germline V lookup: CDR1 GTSNPN, CDR2 SVGIG (reference sequence). Trimming left V 3 bases short and J 7 bases short, with 10 bases between. CDR3 in amino acids: CAWSRGPNSPLHF. The CDR3, as DNA: TGTGCCTGGAGCAGAGGGCCAAATTCACCCCTCCACTTT. The entire variable domain, with the rest obtained from reference TRBV30 and TRBJ1-6, is as follows: SQTIHQWPATLVQPVGSPLSLECTVEGTSNPNLYWYRQAAGRGLQLLFYSVGIGQISSEVPQNLSASRPQDRQFILSSKKLLLSDSGFYLCAWSRGPNSPLHFGNGTRLTVT.

This clone was seen more than once but under ten times. The chain uses TRBV28 and TRBJ2-3, with 13 bases identical to TRBD2. Germline V gene lookup returns CDR1 MDHEN and CDR2 SYDVKM. The J segment lost 0 bases and the V segment lost 2 bases, leaving 5 bases of the junction unmatched. CDR3 length: 18 residues. The chain's CDR3 is CASSLPGTSGVSTDTQYF. The DNA for the CDR3 is TGTGCCAGCAGTTTACCGGGGACTAGCGGGGTGAGCACAGATACGCAGTATTTT. Combining the CDR3 with reference TRBV28 and TRBJ2-3 gives the whole variable domain DVKVTQSSRYLVKRTGEKVFLECVQDMDHENMFWYRQDPGLGLRLIYFSYDVKMKEKGDIPEGYSVSREKKERFSLILESASTNQTSMYLCASSLPGTSGVSTDTQYFGPGTRLTVL.